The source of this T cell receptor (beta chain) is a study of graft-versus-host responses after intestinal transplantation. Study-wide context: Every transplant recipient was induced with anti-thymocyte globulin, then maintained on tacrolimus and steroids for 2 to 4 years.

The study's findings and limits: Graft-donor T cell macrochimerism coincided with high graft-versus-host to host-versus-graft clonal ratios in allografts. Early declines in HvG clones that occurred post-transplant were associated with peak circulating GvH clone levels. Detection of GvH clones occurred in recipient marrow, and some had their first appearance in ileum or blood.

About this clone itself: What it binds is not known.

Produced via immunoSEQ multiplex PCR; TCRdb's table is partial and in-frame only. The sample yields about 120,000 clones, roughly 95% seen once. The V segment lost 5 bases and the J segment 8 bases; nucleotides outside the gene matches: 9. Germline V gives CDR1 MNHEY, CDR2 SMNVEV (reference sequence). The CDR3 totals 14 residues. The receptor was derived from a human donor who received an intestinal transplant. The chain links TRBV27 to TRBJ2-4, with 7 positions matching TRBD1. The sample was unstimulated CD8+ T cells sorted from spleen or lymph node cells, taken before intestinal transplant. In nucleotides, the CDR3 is TGTGCCAGCAGTATGTTCAACCAGGGGGACATTCAGTACTTC. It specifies CASSMFNQGDIQYF.